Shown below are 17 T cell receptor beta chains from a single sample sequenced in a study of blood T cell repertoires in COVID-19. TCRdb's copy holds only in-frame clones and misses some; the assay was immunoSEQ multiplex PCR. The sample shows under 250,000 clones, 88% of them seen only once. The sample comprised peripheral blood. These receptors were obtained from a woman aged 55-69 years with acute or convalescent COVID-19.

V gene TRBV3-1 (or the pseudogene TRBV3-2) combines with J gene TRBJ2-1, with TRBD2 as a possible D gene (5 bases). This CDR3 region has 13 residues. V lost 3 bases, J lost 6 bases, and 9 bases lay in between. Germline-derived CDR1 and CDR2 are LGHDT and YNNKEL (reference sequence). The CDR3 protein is CASSHHTSNEQFF. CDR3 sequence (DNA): TGTGCCAGCAGCCACCACACTAGCAATGAGCAGTTCTTC.

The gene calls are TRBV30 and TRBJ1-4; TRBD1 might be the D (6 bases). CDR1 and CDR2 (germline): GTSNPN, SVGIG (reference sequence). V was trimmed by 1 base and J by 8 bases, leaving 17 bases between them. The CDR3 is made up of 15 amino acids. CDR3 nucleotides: TGTGCCTGGAGTGGGAGCAGGGGAATGATGGAAAAACTGTTTTTT. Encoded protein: CAWSGSRGMMEKLFF.

CDR3 in amino acids: CASDRGPSYEQYF. CDR3 nucleotides: TGTGCCAGCGACAGGGGGCCTTCCTACGAGCAGTACTTC. This chain uses TRBV2 with TRBJ2-7, with 10 bases fitting TRBD1. Germline CDR1 SNHLY, CDR2 FYNNEI. The length of the CDR3 is 13 residues. Germline trimming cut 8 bases from V and 1 base from J; bases unmatched to any gene: 2.

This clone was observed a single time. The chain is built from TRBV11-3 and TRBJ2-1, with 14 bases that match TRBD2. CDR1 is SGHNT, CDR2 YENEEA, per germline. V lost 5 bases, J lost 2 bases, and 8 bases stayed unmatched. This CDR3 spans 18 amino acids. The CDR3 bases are TGTGCCAGCAGCCTGGGACTAGCGGGAGCCAGGACCTACAATGAGCAGTTCTTC. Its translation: CASSLGLAGARTYNEQFF.

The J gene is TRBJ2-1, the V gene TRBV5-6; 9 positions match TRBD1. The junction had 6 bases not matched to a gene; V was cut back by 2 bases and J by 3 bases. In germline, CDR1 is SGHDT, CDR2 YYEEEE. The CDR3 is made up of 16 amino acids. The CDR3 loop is CASSFPQTGGYNEQFF. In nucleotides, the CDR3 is TGTGCCAGCAGCTTTCCCCAGACAGGGGGCTACAATGAGCAGTTCTTC.

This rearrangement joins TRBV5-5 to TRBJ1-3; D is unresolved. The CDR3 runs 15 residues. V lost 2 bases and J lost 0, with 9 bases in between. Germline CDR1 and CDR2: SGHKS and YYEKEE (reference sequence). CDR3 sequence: CASSFSWSSGNTIYF. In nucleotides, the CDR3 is TGTGCCAGCAGCTTCTCTTGGAGCTCTGGAAACACCATATATTTT.

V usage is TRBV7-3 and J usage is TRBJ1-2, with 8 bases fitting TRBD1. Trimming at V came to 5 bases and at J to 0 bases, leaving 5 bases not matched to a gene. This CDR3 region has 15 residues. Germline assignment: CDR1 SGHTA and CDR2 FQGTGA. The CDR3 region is CASSPGTGANYGYTF. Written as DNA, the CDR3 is TGTGCCAGCAGCCCCGGGACAGGCGCTAACTATGGCTACACCTTC.

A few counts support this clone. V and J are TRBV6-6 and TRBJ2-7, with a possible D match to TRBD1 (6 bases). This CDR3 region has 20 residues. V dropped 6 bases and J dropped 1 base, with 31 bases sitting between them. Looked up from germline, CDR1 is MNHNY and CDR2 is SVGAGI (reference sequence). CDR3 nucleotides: TGTGCCAGCAGCCGTGTGCCGTGGGGGCGACGGAGTAAGGGGTCCTACGAGCAGTACTTC. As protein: CASSRVPWGRRSKGSYEQYF.

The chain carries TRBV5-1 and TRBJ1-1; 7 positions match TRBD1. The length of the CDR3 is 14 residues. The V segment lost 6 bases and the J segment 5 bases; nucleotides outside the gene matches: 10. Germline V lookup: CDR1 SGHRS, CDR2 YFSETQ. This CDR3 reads CASMRDSTKTEAFF. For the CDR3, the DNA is TGCGCCAGCATGAGGGACAGCACTAAAACTGAAGCTTTCTTT.

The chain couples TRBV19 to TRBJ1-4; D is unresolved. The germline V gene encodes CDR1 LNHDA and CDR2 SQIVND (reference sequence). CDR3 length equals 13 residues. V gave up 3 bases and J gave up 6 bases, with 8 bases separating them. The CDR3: CASSMGGHEKLFF. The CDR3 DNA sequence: TGTGCCAGTAGTATGGGTGGGCATGAAAAACTGTTTTTT.

As DNA, the CDR3 is TGTGCCTGGAGGGGTCGGGGAGGGTTGGGCACTGAAGCTTTCTTT. Protein product: CAWRGRGGLGTEAFF. The chain is built from TRBV30 and TRBJ1-1; D unclear. V was shortened by 3 bases and J by 4 bases, with 18 bases between the two germline ends. Looked up from germline, CDR1 is GTSNPN and CDR2 is SVGIG (reference sequence). There are 15 residues in the CDR3.

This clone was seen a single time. The CDR3 loop is CAWIAGPPYSPLHF. CDR3 DNA: TGTGCCTGGATCGCGGGGCCCCCTTATTCACCCCTCCACTTT. The chain links TRBV30 to TRBJ1-6; tentatively, D is TRBD1 (5 bases). The CDR3 spans 14 residues. CDR1 is GTSNPN and CDR2 is SVGIG in the germline V gene (reference sequence). Trimming removed 4 bases from V and 8 bases from J, with 15 bases in between.

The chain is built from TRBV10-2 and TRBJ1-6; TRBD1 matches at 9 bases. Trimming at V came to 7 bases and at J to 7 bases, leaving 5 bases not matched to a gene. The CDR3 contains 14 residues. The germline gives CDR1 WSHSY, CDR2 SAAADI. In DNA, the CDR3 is TGCGCCAGCAAGACAGGGGGTGAAAATTCACCCCTCCACTTT. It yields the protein CASKTGGENSPLHF.

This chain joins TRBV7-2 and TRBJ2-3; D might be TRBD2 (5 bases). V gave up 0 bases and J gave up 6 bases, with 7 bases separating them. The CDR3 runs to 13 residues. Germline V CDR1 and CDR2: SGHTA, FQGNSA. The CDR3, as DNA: TGTGCCAGCAGCTTAGCGTGGAGGGATACGCAGTATTTT. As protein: CASSLAWRDTQYF.

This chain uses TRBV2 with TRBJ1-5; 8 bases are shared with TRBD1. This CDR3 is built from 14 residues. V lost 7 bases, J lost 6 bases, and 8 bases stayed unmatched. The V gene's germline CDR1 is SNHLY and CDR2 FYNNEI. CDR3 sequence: CASKIQGATQPQHF. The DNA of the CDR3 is TGTGCCAGCAAGATTCAGGGGGCTACTCAGCCCCAGCATTTT.

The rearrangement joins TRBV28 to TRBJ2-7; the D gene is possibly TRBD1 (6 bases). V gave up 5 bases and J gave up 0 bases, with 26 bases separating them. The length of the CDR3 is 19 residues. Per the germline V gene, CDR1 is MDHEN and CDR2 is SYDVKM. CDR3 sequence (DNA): TGTGCCAGCAGTCCCCTTCGGCCGACAGGCGCGCTACCCTCCTACGAGCAGTACTTC. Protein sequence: CASSPLRPTGALPSYEQYF.

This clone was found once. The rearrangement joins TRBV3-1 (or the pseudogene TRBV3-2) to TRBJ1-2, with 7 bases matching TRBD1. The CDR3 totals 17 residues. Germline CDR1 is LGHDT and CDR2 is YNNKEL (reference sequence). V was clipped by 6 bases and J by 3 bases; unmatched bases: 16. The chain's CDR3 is CASSDEDRPENYYGYTF. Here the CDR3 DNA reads TGTGCCAGCAGTGATGAGGACAGGCCGGAAAACTACTATGGCTACACCTTC.